Below, 27 T cell receptor beta chains from the same sample are listed, as sequenced in a study of blood T cell repertoires in COVID-19 (dated by TCRdb to about 2020). The library was prepared using the immunoSEQ multiplex PCR assay. TCRdb carries this immuneACCESS record with in-frame sequences only. Its versions omit some clonotypes, under half of them owing to an unresolved V gene in the studies checked, with the rest unexplained. This sample has a few hundred thousand clones in its table, and 87% of those were observed once. More than 8.5% of the sample lies in the top ten. Sequencing was performed on PBMCs or T cells enriched from blood (not recorded which). Receptor source: a woman in her late teens or twenties who had recovered from COVID-19.

The V call is TRBV6-5, the J call TRBJ1-5; 7 nucleotides line up with TRBD1. There are 14 residues in the CDR3. The V gene end was trimmed by 7 bases and the J gene end by 6 bases; junction bases not matched to a gene: 9. Germline V gene data show CDR1 as MNHEY and CDR2 as SVGAGI. The DNA of the CDR3 is TGTGCCAGCACCGAGACAGGGCTGGGTCAGCCCCAGCATTTT. Its translation is CASTETGLGQPQHF.

This chain joins TRBV24-1 and TRBJ2-3, with a possible D match to TRBD1 (5 bases). The CDR3 consists of 14 residues. Trimming took 6 bases from V and 0 from J, leaving 9 bases between them. Germline assignment: CDR1 KGHDR and CDR2 SFDVKD. CDR3 in DNA: TGTGCCACCAGTCCGCAGGGTAGCACAGATACGCAGTATTTT. Its protein is CATSPQGSTDTQYF.

The rearrangement uses TRBV15 and TRBJ1-5; 8 positions match TRBD1. J lost 5 bases, V lost 0 bases, and 6 bases had no gene match. Germline V gene lookup returns CDR1 LNHNV and CDR2 YYDKDF (reference sequence). This CDR3 region has 16 residues. CDR3 sequence reads: CATSRDDRGKHQPQHF. CDR3 nucleotide sequence: TGTGCCACCAGCAGAGATGACAGGGGAAAACATCAGCCCCAGCATTTT.

J is TRBJ1-5 and V is TRBV9; D remains ambiguous. Germline V gene sequence: CDR1 SGDLS, CDR2 YYNGEE. The CDR3 loop spans 18 amino acids. V lost 0 bases to trimming and J lost 0 bases, with 16 bases between them. CDR3: CASSVVDPAGYSNQPQHF. As DNA, the CDR3 is TGTGCCAGCAGCGTAGTTGACCCGGCCGGGTATAGCAATCAGCCCCAGCATTTT.

The rearrangement joins TRBV6-6 to TRBJ2-7; D gene uncertain. Germline lookup yields CDR1 MNHNY and CDR2 SVGAGI (reference sequence). Between the trimmed V and J ends, which lost 6 bases and 1 base, there was a span of 13 bases. CDR3 length: 14 residues. Here the CDR3 reads CASSPRLLSYEQYF. CDR3 coding DNA: TGTGCCAGCAGCCCCCGTTTACTGTCCTACGAGCAGTACTTC.

CDR3 bases: TGTGCCAGCAGCTTGGCCCGGAGGGAGCAGTTCTTC. This gives the protein CASSLARREQFF. The chain employs TRBV11-2 and TRBJ2-1; TRBD2 is a possible D gene (5 bases). The CDR3 is 12 amino acids. The V end was cut by 3 bases, the J end by 10 bases, with 10 bases between. Germline assignment: CDR1 SGHAT and CDR2 FQNNGV.

The table lists this clone with a count of one. The J gene is TRBJ1-1, the V gene TRBV14; D remains ambiguous. V lost 4 bases and J lost 0, with 12 bases in between. CDR3 length: 15 amino acids. CDR1 and CDR2 (germline): SGHDN, FVKESK. The CDR3 loop is CASSRLNGVNTEAFF. CDR3 DNA sequence: TGTGCCAGCAGCCGACTAAATGGGGTGAACACTGAAGCTTTCTTT.

The V call is TRBV10-2, the J call TRBJ2-1; TRBD2 might be the D (5 bases). This CDR3 has 15 amino acids. Trimming pared 2 bases from V and 3 bases from J, leaving 11 bases between. CDR1 and CDR2 from the germline V gene are WSHSY and SAAADI. CDR3 in amino acids: CASSEPRGNYNEQFF. DNA for the CDR3: TGCGCCAGCAGTGAGCCTAGAGGGAACTACAATGAGCAGTTCTTC.

This sequence joins TRBV6-5 and TRBJ2-1; maybe TRBD2 (5 bases). The CDR3 is made up of 15 amino acids. The germline V gene encodes CDR1 MNHEY and CDR2 SVGAGI. V shed 9 bases and J shed 0 bases, with 15 bases lying between them. CDR3 DNA sequence: TGTGCCAGTTCACCGAGCGGCCTCTCCTACAATGAGCAGTTCTTC. Protein sequence: CASSPSGLSYNEQFF.

The chain links TRBV5-4 to TRBJ1-2; TRBD1 matches at 9 bases. V gave up 4 bases and J gave up 4 bases; unmatched junction bases: 5. Per the germline V gene, CDR1 is SGHNT and CDR2 is YYREEE (reference sequence). This CDR3 has 14 amino acids. CDR3 residues: CASSGDRVGYGYTF. Here the CDR3 DNA reads TGTGCCAGCAGCGGGGACAGGGTTGGCTATGGCTACACCTTC.

The chain combines TRBV27 with TRBJ2-3; tentative D call: TRBD1 (5 bases). The CDR3 loop spans 14 amino acids. Trimming removed 3 bases at V and 5 bases at J, with 12 bases between. In germline, CDR1 is MNHEY, CDR2 SMNVEV (reference sequence). The CDR3 coding sequence is TGTGCCAGCAGTTTCGGGCAGGGTGAAGATACGCAGTATTTT. Translation gives CASSFGQGEDTQYF.

This clone came up once. The chain uses TRBV12-5 and TRBJ2-2, with TRBD1 as a possible D gene (6 bases). The V end lost 0 bases, the J end lost 8 bases, and 19 bases lay between the germline ends. The CDR3 runs 17 residues. The germline V gene has CDR1 LGHNT and CDR2 FRNRAP. In DNA, the CDR3 is TGTGCTAGTGGTTTGGTACTTACAGGGATGATGTCTGGGGAGCTGTTTTTT. This codes for CASGLVLTGMMSGELFF.

V is TRBV7-2 and J is TRBJ1-3, with D unclear. The V end was cut by 1 base, the J end by 1 base, with 11 bases between. CDR3 length: 16 residues. Germline V CDR1 and CDR2: SGHTA, FQGNSA. The CDR3 DNA is TGTGCCAGCAGCTTAGGTATAGTTAGTTCTGGAAACACCATATATTTT. It codes for CASSLGIVSSGNTIYF. Filled out from reference TRBV7-2 and TRBJ1-3, the complete variable domain reads GAGVSQSPSNKVTEKGKDVELRCDPISGHTALYWYRQSLGQGLEFLIYFQGNSAPDKSGLPSDRFSAERTGGSVSTLTIQRTQQEDSAVYLCASSLGIVSSGNTIYFGEGSWLTVV.

The genes are TRBV6-5 and TRBJ1-1, with D maybe TRBD1 (6 bases). The CDR3 covers 14 residues. Between the trimmed V and J ends, which lost 0 bases and 6 bases, there was a span of 11 bases. The germline V gene has CDR1 MNHEY and CDR2 SVGAGI. This chain's CDR3 is CASSYSGGAAEAFF. The DNA for the CDR3 is TGTGCCAGCAGTTACTCGGGGGGGGCGGCTGAAGCTTTCTTT.

The V call is TRBV6-5, the J call TRBJ1-3; 9 bases are shared with TRBD1. CDR3 length equals 15 residues. Germline values: CDR1 MNHEY, CDR2 SVGAGI. Germline trimming cut 5 bases from V and 4 bases from J; bases unmatched to any gene: 6. DNA for the CDR3: TGTGCCAGCAGTAGGGACAGGGTGACAGGAAACACCATATATTTT. It codes for CASSRDRVTGNTIYF.

Of note for this clone: This specimen includes other DNA sequences encoding the same CDR3. This chain connects TRBV2 to TRBJ1-2, with no clear D. The CDR3 loop spans 13 amino acids. V was trimmed by 3 bases and J by 4 bases, leaving 9 bases between them. The germline CDR1 and CDR2 sequences are SNHLY and FYNNEI. CDR3 nucleotides: TGTGCCAGCAGTGAGGCCTTACCCTATGGCTACACCTTC. Its protein is CASSEALPYGYTF.

The V call is TRBV3-1 (or the pseudogene TRBV3-2), the J call TRBJ2-3, with TRBD2 matching 8 bases. V gave up 1 base and J gave up 1 base; unmatched junction bases: 13. This CDR3 has 19 residues. Per germline, CDR1 LGHDT and CDR2 YNNKEL (reference sequence). CDR3: CASSQARGTRNRRTDTQYF. The CDR3 DNA sequence: TGTGCCAGCAGCCAAGCACGAGGGACTAGGAATAGACGCACAGATACGCAGTATTTT.

This clone has only a few counts. For the CDR3, the DNA is TGTGCCAGCAGCTCCCCCCGCCAGGGTAGGAATCAGCCCCAGCATTTT. It specifies CASSSPRQGRNQPQHF. The gene calls are TRBV11-2 and TRBJ1-5; a possible D gene is TRBD1 (5 bases). The V gene lost 4 bases and the J gene lost 4 bases, with 17 bases spanning the gap. There are 16 residues in the CDR3. Germline V gene sequence: CDR1 SGHAT, CDR2 FQNNGV.

The chain carries TRBV4-2 and TRBJ2-2; D perhaps matches TRBD2 (6 bases). The CDR3 consists of 16 residues. Germline V CDR1 and CDR2: LGHNA, YNFKEQ. Deletions cut 3 bases from V and 1 base from J, with 12 bases between. CDR3 sequence: CASSQPYGGNTGELFF. Written as DNA, the CDR3 is TGTGCCAGCAGCCAGCCCTACGGGGGGAACACCGGGGAGCTGTTTTTT.

The rearrangement joins TRBV15 to TRBJ1-2, with D perhaps matching TRBD1 (5 bases). Looked up from germline, CDR1 is LNHNV and CDR2 is YYDKDF (reference sequence). Trimming shortened V by 5 bases and J by 1 base, and 11 bases separated the two germline ends. The CDR3 contains 14 residues. CDR3 sequence reads: CATSATVINYGYTF. The CDR3 bases are TGTGCCACCAGCGCGACAGTGATTAACTATGGCTACACCTTC.

This chain uses TRBV7-9 with TRBJ1-2, with TRBD1 matching 10 bases. Germline CDR1 and CDR2: SEHNR and FQNEAQ (reference sequence). J gave up 4 bases and V 3 bases, and 8 bases lay outside the gene matches. The CDR3 totals 16 residues. The CDR3 DNA is TGTGCCAGCAGCTTCCCCCGGGACAGGGGTGCCTATGGCTACACCTTC. Its translation is CASSFPRDRGAYGYTF.

The J gene is TRBJ2-1, the V gene TRBV7-9; 7 bases fit TRBD2. The CDR3 loop spans 15 amino acids. J was trimmed by 7 bases and V by 8 bases; bases with no gene match: 14. The germline V gene encodes CDR1 SEHNR and CDR2 FQNEAQ (reference sequence). The CDR3 DNA reads as TGTGCCAGCGGTTGGGAGGCGGGAGCCCAAAATGAGCAGTTCTTC. This encodes CASGWEAGAQNEQFF.

The V call is TRBV18, the J call TRBJ1-5; D ambiguous. V was clipped by 3 bases and J by 0 bases, with 9 bases between them. The CDR3 spans 15 residues. The V gene's germline CDR1 is KGHSH and CDR2 LQKENI. The CDR3 loop reads CASSPETYSNQPQHF. The CDR3, as DNA: TGTGCCAGCTCACCCGAAACATATAGCAATCAGCCCCAGCATTTT.

About this clone itself: This CDR3 is also generated by other DNA sequences in the sample. The chain carries TRBV7-9 and TRBJ1-1; 9 positions agree with TRBD1. V was pared by 4 bases and J by 2 bases, with 8 bases of the junction left unmatched. The CDR3 has 16 residues. Germline V gene lookup returns CDR1 SEHNR and CDR2 FQNEAQ (reference sequence). The CDR3 DNA is TGTGCCAGCAGCTCTCCGGGACAGGGCACCAACACTGAAGCTTTCTTT. It encodes CASSSPGQGTNTEAFF.

The V and J genes are TRBV3-1 (or the pseudogene TRBV3-2) and TRBJ1-1; 7 bases are a match to TRBD1. CDR1 and CDR2 from the germline V gene are LGHDT and YNNKEL (reference sequence). This CDR3 has 16 amino acids. V shed 0 bases, J shed 4 bases, and the junction held 8 bases outside the gene matches. Here the CDR3 DNA reads TGTGCCAGCAGCCAAGATCCTCGCAGGGGGATCACTGAAGCTTTCTTT. It translates to CASSQDPRRGITEAFF.

This chain joins TRBV6-2 or TRBV6-3 and TRBJ2-7; 7 bases agree with TRBD1. Germline lookup yields CDR1 MNHEY and CDR2 SVGEGT. J lost 0 bases, V lost 5 bases, and 10 bases had no gene match. The CDR3 sequence is 16 residues long. The CDR3 region is CASSKPWTGYSYEQYF. The CDR3 coding sequence is TGTGCCAGCAGTAAGCCCTGGACAGGATACTCCTACGAGCAGTACTTC.

This clone was seen once. The chain carries TRBV7-8 and TRBJ2-7; tentative D call: TRBD1 (6 bases). V was cut by 0 bases and J by 0 bases, with 9 bases left in between. Germline CDR1 reads SGHVS; CDR2 reads FQNEAQ. The CDR3 length is 15 residues. The CDR3 spells CASSLAQGPSYEQYF. The CDR3 nucleotides read TGTGCCAGCAGCTTAGCCCAGGGGCCCTCCTACGAGCAGTACTTC.